The 32 T cell receptor beta chains in this list originate from one sample, sequenced in a study of blood T cell repertoires in COVID-19. Assay: immunoSEQ multiplex PCR; the TCRdb copy retains only in-frame clones and omits some. Seen here are about 320,000 clones, less than 85% observed once, and the top ten hold about 2%. Specimen: PBMCs or T cells enriched from blood (not recorded which). The origin of the receptors is a woman younger than 45 who had been exposed to COVID-19.

The V and J genes are TRBV11-2 and TRBJ2-4; 9 nucleotides line up with TRBD1. Trimming at V came to 4 bases and at J to 13 bases, leaving 5 bases not matched to a gene. Germline V gene sequence: CDR1 SGHAT, CDR2 FQNNGV. The CDR3 runs to 12 residues. The CDR3 here is CASSSDRGVQYF. Here the CDR3 DNA reads TGTGCCAGCAGCTCCGACAGGGGGGTCCAGTACTTC.

The chain is built from TRBV5-6 and TRBJ2-7, with TRBD1 identical over 7 bases. Germline V gene data show CDR1 as SGHDT and CDR2 as YYEEEE. Unmatched junction bases numbered 7, after V lost 3 bases and J lost 1 base. The CDR3 loop spans 15 amino acids. CDR3 DNA sequence: TGTGCCAGCAGCTGGATGGACAGGAGGTCCTACGAGCAGTACTTC. Its translation: CASSWMDRRSYEQYF.

This sequence joins TRBV19 and TRBJ1-5, with D possibly TRBD1 on 5 matching bases. The CDR3 has 15 residues. Germline CDR1 and CDR2: LNHDA and SQIVND (reference sequence). V shed 3 bases and J shed 5 bases, with 14 bases lying between them. The CDR3: CASSIKRGGDQPQHF. The CDR3 DNA reads as TGTGCCAGTAGTATTAAGAGGGGAGGAGATCAGCCCCAGCATTTT. The whole variable domain, filled in from reference TRBV19 and TRBJ1-5, reads DGGITQSPKYLFRKEGQNVTLSCEQNLNHDAMYWYRQDPGQGLRLIYYSQIVNDFQKGDIAEGYSVSREKKESFPLTVTSAQKNPTAFYLCASSIKRGGDQPQHFGDGTRLSIL.

The chain recombines TRBV4-2 with TRBJ2-1; 13 positions match TRBD2. The V gene's germline CDR1 is LGHNA and CDR2 YNFKEQ. This CDR3 has 17 amino acids. V was clipped by 4 bases and J by 2 bases; unmatched bases: 5. The CDR3 coding sequence is TGTGCCAGCAGCCTCCGGACTAGCGGGGGACCCTACAATGAGCAGTTCTTC. Protein: CASSLRTSGGPYNEQFF.

CDR3: CASSPLPGQSSGYTF. CDR3 bases: TGTGCCAGCAGCCCTCTCCCGGGACAAAGTAGCGGCTACACCTTC. The chain is built from TRBV9 and TRBJ1-2; a possible D gene is TRBD1 (6 bases). From germline, CDR1 is SGDLS and CDR2 YYNGEE. The CDR3 totals 15 residues. The germline V and J ends were trimmed by 4 bases and 8 bases, with 21 bases remaining between them.

This chain links TRBV7-9 with TRBJ2-1; D unclear. This CDR3 has 14 residues. V lost 5 bases and J 8 bases, leaving 16 bases between the germline ends. CDR1 is SEHNR and CDR2 is FQNEAQ in the germline V gene (reference sequence). The CDR3 protein is CASSPPSEYYEQFF. For the CDR3, the DNA is TGTGCCAGCAGCCCCCCGTCCGAGTATTATGAGCAGTTCTTC.

The V gene is TRBV4-1, the J gene TRBJ2-5; 12 bases align to TRBD2. Germline V gene data show CDR1 as MGHRA and CDR2 as YSYEKL. The CDR3 contains 18 residues. The J segment lost 2 bases and the V segment lost 0 bases, leaving 7 bases of the junction unmatched. CDR3 sequence: CASSQDLSLAGGQETQYF. In DNA form, the CDR3 reads TGCGCCAGCAGCCAAGATCTCAGTCTAGCGGGAGGGCAAGAGACCCAGTACTTC.

The rearrangement links TRBV7-9 to TRBJ2-2, with D perhaps TRBD1 (6 bases). The CDR3 length is 14 residues. CDR1 SEHNR and CDR2 FQNEAQ come from the germline V gene (reference sequence). V lost 10 bases and J 7 bases, leaving 19 bases between the germline ends. CDR3 region: CATSIQGSGGELFF. The DNA of the CDR3 is TGTGCCACCTCAATACAGGGATCGGGCGGGGAGCTGTTTTTT.

The genes are TRBV5-6 and TRBJ2-3; D perhaps matches TRBD1 (6 bases). Trimming stripped 5 bases from V and 2 bases from J, with 12 bases between. Looked up from germline, CDR1 is SGHDT and CDR2 is YYEEEE. The CDR3 contains 14 residues. The CDR3 DNA sequence: TGTGCCAGCAGAAGTTACAGGGACACAGATACGCAGTATTTT. Translating it yields CASRSYRDTDTQYF.

This chain uses TRBV10-2 with TRBJ1-6; 7 positions agree with TRBD1. There are 13 residues in the CDR3. J lost 7 bases, V lost 6 bases, and 3 bases had no gene match. Germline V gene data show CDR1 as WSHSY and CDR2 as SAAADI. The DNA of the CDR3 is TGCGCCAGCAGAGGGACAGAAAATTCACCCCTCCACTTT. It codes for CASRGTENSPLHF.

The chain carries TRBV2 and TRBJ1-3, with D tentatively TRBD1 (5 bases). The CDR3 has 17 residues. Germline V gene lookup returns CDR1 SNHLY and CDR2 FYNNEI. V lost 4 bases, J lost 1 base, and 17 bases lay in between. For the CDR3, the DNA is TGTGCCAGCAGTGTTATTGGCCCAGGGCCATCTGGAAACACCATATATTTT. Protein sequence: CASSVIGPGPSGNTIYF.

The V call is TRBV27, the J call TRBJ1-5; TRBD1 matches at 8 bases. CDR1 is MNHEY, CDR2 SMNVEV, per germline (reference sequence). Trimming at V came to 6 bases and at J to 3 bases, leaving 10 bases not matched to a gene. The CDR3 contains 16 residues. The CDR3 sequence is CASRGTTGVINQPQHF. CDR3 nucleotide sequence: TGTGCCAGCAGGGGTACGACAGGGGTAATCAATCAGCCCCAGCATTTT.

The rearrangement links TRBV3-1 (or the pseudogene TRBV3-2) to TRBJ2-7, with D uncertain. This CDR3 comprises 15 residues. Germline loops: CDR1 LGHDT, CDR2 YNNKEL (reference sequence). V lost 1 base and J lost 5, with 15 bases in between. The CDR3 DNA reads as TGTGCCAGCAGCCAAGTTCCCGGAGCCCCCCACGAGCAGTACTTC. Residues: CASSQVPGAPHEQYF.

V and J are TRBV28 and TRBJ1-3; TRBD1 aligns across 7 bases. CDR3 length equals 14 residues. The germline CDR1 and CDR2 sequences are MDHEN and SYDVKM. J lost 2 bases, V lost 6 bases, and 4 bases had no gene match. The CDR3 DNA reads TGTGCCAGCAGATCAGGGGGTACTGGAAACACCATATATTTT. It encodes CASRSGGTGNTIYF.

This chain joins TRBV11-2 and TRBJ2-5, with 9 positions matching TRBD2. In germline, CDR1 is SGHAT, CDR2 FQNNGV. The trim removed 6 bases at V and 5 bases at J, leaving 16 bases unmatched. CDR3 length: 17 amino acids. The CDR3 region has the DNA TGTGCCAGCAGGAAAGCGGGGGGACCTAGTGAATTGGAGACCCAGTACTTC. Protein product: CASRKAGGPSELETQYF.

The chain carries TRBV5-1 and TRBJ2-3, with TRBD1 matching 7 bases. The V and J ends lost 0 bases and 2 bases, in that order; junction bases with no gene match: 6. Germline loops: CDR1 SGHRS, CDR2 YFSETQ. This CDR3 region has 16 residues. CDR3 residues: CASSLAGQFYTDTQYF. Written as DNA, the CDR3 is TGCGCCAGCAGCTTGGCGGGACAGTTCTACACAGATACGCAGTATTTT.

The rearrangement uses TRBV4-1 and TRBJ2-7, with 13 bases fitting TRBD2. V was clipped by 3 bases and J by 2 bases; unmatched bases: 4. Germline V gene data show CDR1 as MGHRA and CDR2 as YSYEKL. There are 16 residues in the CDR3. The CDR3, as DNA: TGCGCCAGCAGCCATGTACTAGCGGGGGGGGCCTACGAGCAGTACTTC. This sequence encodes CASSHVLAGGAYEQYF.

This chain joins TRBV4-1 and TRBJ2-5, with 13 bases aligning to TRBD2. Germline CDR1 is MGHRA and CDR2 is YSYEKL. The length of the CDR3 is 18 residues. Trimming at V came to 1 base and at J to 5 bases, leaving 10 bases not matched to a gene. The CDR3: CASSQGTRTSGSFETQYF. The CDR3 DNA sequence: TGCGCCAGCAGCCAAGGAACCAGGACTAGCGGGAGTTTTGAGACCCAGTACTTC.

The V gene is TRBV6-5, the J gene TRBJ1-4; the D gene is possibly TRBD1 (6 bases). The CDR3 has 15 residues. Trimming pared 8 bases from V and 2 bases from J, leaving 15 bases between. CDR1 is MNHEY and CDR2 is SVGAGI in the germline V gene. CDR3 nucleotide sequence: TGTGCCAGCCGGAATCGGGGGGGCACTAATGAAAAACTGTTTTTT. This sequence encodes CASRNRGGTNEKLFF.

This rearrangement joins TRBV10-3 to TRBJ2-3; 9 nucleotides align to TRBD2. Germline CDR1 is ENHRY and CDR2 is SYGVKD. This CDR3 is built from 16 residues. V lost 2 bases to trimming and J lost 0 bases; unmatched junction nucleotides: 3. CDR3 DNA sequence: TGTGCCATCAGTGAGACTAGCGGGCCTAGCACAGATACGCAGTATTTT. Translating it yields CAISETSGPSTDTQYF.

V and J are TRBV5-1 and TRBJ2-7; TRBD1 is a possible D gene (5 bases). Germline assignment: CDR1 SGHRS and CDR2 YFSETQ. This CDR3 is 15 amino acids long. V was pared by 0 bases and J by 2 bases, with 12 bases between. The CDR3 DNA follows: TGCGCCAGCAGCTTGGTCAACGGCAGGGCCTACGAGCAGTACTTC. Amino acid sequence: CASSLVNGRAYEQYF.

The V gene is TRBV7-8, the J gene TRBJ1-2, with 8 bases lining up with TRBD1. The J segment lost 7 bases and the V segment lost 3 bases, leaving 22 bases of the junction unmatched. The CDR3 consists of 19 residues. Per germline, CDR1 SGHVS and CDR2 FQNEAQ. This chain's CDR3 is CASSFIRFQGQGLDSGYTF. DNA of the CDR3: TGTGCCAGCAGCTTCATCCGGTTCCAAGGACAGGGTCTTGACTCTGGCTACACCTTC.

The chain is built from TRBV11-2 and TRBJ2-1; the D gene is possibly TRBD2 (5 bases). Trimming took off 0 bases at V and 6 bases at J, with 15 bases between the two ends. This CDR3 spans 16 amino acids. Germline V gives CDR1 SGHAT, CDR2 FQNNGV. CDR3: CASSLDPASWANEQFF. The DNA for the CDR3 is TGTGCCAGCAGCTTAGATCCCGCTAGCTGGGCCAATGAGCAGTTCTTC.

The V gene is TRBV30, the J gene TRBJ1-2, with 7 positions matching TRBD1. V gave up 3 bases and J gave up 13 bases; unmatched junction bases: 8. The CDR3 contains 11 residues. CDR1 is GTSNPN, CDR2 SVGIG, per germline (reference sequence). CDR3 DNA: TGTGCCTGGAGCCCCACAGGGGCCCCCACCTTC. Its translation: CAWSPTGAPTF. Combining the CDR3 with reference TRBV30 and TRBJ1-2 gives the whole variable domain SQTIHQWPATLVQPVGSPLSLECTVEGTSNPNLYWYRQAAGRGLQLLFYSVGIGQISSEVPQNLSASRPQDRQFILSSKKLLLSDSGFYLCAWSPTGAPTFGSGTRLTVV.

J is TRBJ1-6 and V is TRBV5-5, with a possible D match to TRBD1 (5 bases). V dropped 0 bases and J dropped 15 bases, with 13 bases sitting between them. This CDR3 has 13 amino acids. Germline CDR1 and CDR2: SGHKS and YYEKEE (reference sequence). CDR3 region: CASSLEGAGRLHF. CDR3 sequence (DNA): TGTGCCAGCAGCTTGGAAGGGGCAGGGCGCCTCCACTTT. Full variable domain (remainder filled in from reference TRBV5-5 and TRBJ1-6): DAGVTQSPTHLIKTRGQQVTLRCSPISGHKSVSWYQQVLGQGPQFIFQYYEKEERGRGNFPDRFSARQFPNYSSELNVNALLLGDSALYLCASSLEGAGRLHFGNGTRLTVT.

The V and J genes are TRBV5-1 and TRBJ1-2; D is possibly TRBD1 (5 bases). The V end was cut by 3 bases, the J end by 6 bases, with 12 bases between. Germline lookup yields CDR1 SGHRS and CDR2 YFSETQ. The CDR3 runs to 13 residues. The CDR3 region is CASSSTGTNGYTF. The CDR3 region has the DNA TGCGCCAGCAGCTCCACAGGAACTAATGGCTACACCTTC. The variable domain in full, with the rest retrieved from reference TRBV5-1 and TRBJ1-2, is KAGVTQTPRYLIKTRGQQVTLSCSPISGHRSVSWYQQTPGQGLQFLFEYFSETQRNKGNFPGRFSGRQFSNSRSEMNVSTLELGDSALYLCASSSTGTNGYTFGSGTRLTVV.

V gene TRBV28 combines with J gene TRBJ1-1, with TRBD1 as a possible D gene (6 bases). The length of the CDR3 is 16 residues. V dropped 6 bases and J dropped 2 bases, with 19 bases sitting between them. Germline loops: CDR1 MDHEN, CDR2 SYDVKM. CDR3 region: CASSGNRERPNTEAFF. CDR3 DNA: TGTGCCAGCAGCGGGAACAGGGAAAGGCCTAACACTGAAGCTTTCTTT.

This clone was recorded once. The V call is TRBV28, the J call TRBJ1-1, with D possibly TRBD1 on 6 matching bases. The V and J ends lost 6 bases and 4 bases respectively, with 18 bases between them. The CDR3 runs 15 residues. The germline gives CDR1 MDHEN, CDR2 SYDVKM. The CDR3 protein is CASRKYRVLGTEAFF. The CDR3 DNA sequence: TGTGCCAGCAGGAAGTACAGGGTTCTGGGCACTGAAGCTTTCTTT.

The V and J genes are TRBV25-1 and TRBJ2-4; TRBD2 is a possible D gene (6 bases). V was trimmed by 4 bases and J by 3 bases, leaving 22 bases between them. Per the germline V gene, CDR1 is MGHDK and CDR2 is SYGVNS. CDR3 length: 18 amino acids. CDR3 in DNA: TGTGCCAGCAGTGCCGGAGGTAGCGGATCTAAGGGCAAAAACATTCAGTACTTC. It is translated as CASSAGGSGSKGKNIQYF.

This rearrangement joins TRBV3-1 (or the pseudogene TRBV3-2) to TRBJ1-1, with a weak D call TRBD1 (5 bases). V lost 4 bases, J lost 7 bases, and 13 bases lay in between. CDR1 LGHDT and CDR2 YNNKEL come from the germline V gene (reference sequence). The CDR3 is made up of 13 amino acids. This CDR3 is CASSRQTKIEAFF. CDR3 nucleotides: TGTGCCAGCAGCCGACAGACAAAAATTGAAGCTTTCTTT.

This chain uses TRBV28 with TRBJ2-5; 8 positions match TRBD1. This CDR3 is 14 amino acids long. The germline V gene has CDR1 MDHEN and CDR2 SYDVKM. Trimming removed 2 bases from V and 6 bases from J; junction bases left unmatched: 5. In nucleotides, the CDR3 is TGTGCCAGCAGTTTACGACAGGGGATGAAGACCCAGTACTTC. Amino acids: CASSLRQGMKTQYF.

This chain links TRBV30 with TRBJ2-1; maybe TRBD1 (6 bases). Per germline, CDR1 GTSNPN and CDR2 SVGIG (reference sequence). The CDR3 consists of 16 residues. Trimming removed 8 bases at V and 0 bases at J, with 20 bases between. DNA of the CDR3: TGTGCCGGCCTAGTGGCCACAGGGAGCTCCTACAATGAGCAGTTCTTC. This gives the protein CAGLVATGSSYNEQFF.